What follows describes a single T cell receptor beta chain. Profiling relied on immunoSEQ multiplex PCR, and the TCRdb table lists in-frame clones only, not all of them. The sample has under 200,000 clones. This entry comes from a study of control samples from healthy donors and cancer patients. With 3 bases removed from V and 4 bases from J, the gap between germline ends came to 6 bases. The CDR3 runs to 12 residues. The germline gives CDR1 LNHNV, CDR2 YYDKDF (reference sequence). The specimen was blood. The TCR sequence derives from a woman between 25 and 40 years old in good health. The rearrangement joins TRBV15 to TRBJ1-2; D ambiguous. This CDR3 is CATSSGSYGYTF. The CDR3 DNA follows: TGTGCCACCAGCAGCGGCTCCTATGGCTACACCTTC.